The next 9 T cell receptor beta chains were all read from a single sample in a study of T-cell reconstitution after alpha-beta-depleted transplantation in children (dated by TCRdb to between 2015 and 2016). The library was prepared using PCR. Instrument used: Illumina HiSeq 2500. Molecular barcoding was employed in the preparation of TCR libraries, with unique molecular identifiers being used to normalize TCRbeta repertoire quantification. TCRdb reworked the public reads: Q25 trimming with fastp, MiXCR clone assembly, productive beta chains retained. Every CDR3 protein is listed once, alongside the most common genes and DNA of its rows. The sample has 700,000 to 950,000 distinct CDR3 sequences on record, roughly 16% of them singletons. The ten most abundant clones make up about 4.6% of the sample. The treatment or condition label, read with the paper, signifies: allogeneic hematopoietic cell transplantation with graft depleted of TCRalphabeta T cells and CD19 B cells.

Sequenced here: PBMCs, mostly from graft donor cells, sampled 360 days after TCRalphabeta/CD19-depleted stem cell transplant. The origin of the receptors is a male patient aged 10 to 17 who had a stem cell transplant for acute lymphoblastic leukemia, so the T cells may come from the graft donor.

This clonotype was found a few times. The rearrangement links TRBV4-2 to TRBJ1-2; unclear D gene. Germline V gene sequence: CDR1 LGHNA, CDR2 YNFKEQ. The CDR3 is 17 residues long. V lost 0 bases, J lost 5 bases, and 19 bases lay in between. CDR3 amino acids: CASSQDGSGRESYGYTF. The CDR3 DNA is TGTGCCAGCAGCCAAGACGGGTCCGGTCGTGAGTCGTATGGCTACACCTTC.

This clonotype came up a few times. The chain recombines TRBV4-2 with TRBJ2-6; D is unresolved. V lost 0 bases and J lost 4, with 16 bases in between. CDR1 and CDR2 (germline): LGHNA, YNFKEQ. The CDR3 has 18 amino acids. CDR3 sequence reads: CASSQEAGFATGANVLTF. The CDR3 DNA is TGTGCCAGCAGCCAAGAAGCCGGGTTTGCAACCGGGGCCAACGTCCTGACTTTC.

The chain links TRBV6-5 to TRBJ2-1; D is tentatively TRBD1 or TRBD2 (5 bases each). V was trimmed by 8 bases and J by 10 bases, leaving 21 bases between them. This CDR3 has 14 amino acids. Germline-derived CDR1 and CDR2 are MNHEY and SVGAGI. The CDR3 DNA reads TGTGCCAGCGGTCACGGGACGGACCTCAGGGAGCAGTTCTTC. It translates to CASGHGTDLREQFF.

This clonotype was counted a few times. The chain employs TRBV6-1 and TRBJ2-1, with 7 bases matching TRBD2. Losses at the gene ends were 6 bases for V and 6 bases for J; bases not matched to a gene: 11. This CDR3 spans 15 amino acids. Germline values: CDR1 MNHNS, CDR2 SASEGT. This CDR3 is CASSPGLAASNEQFF. The CDR3 bases are TGTGCCAGCAGCCCCGGGCTAGCGGCATCCAATGAGCAGTTCTTC.

V gene TRBV20-1 combines with J gene TRBJ2-4; 10 positions agree with TRBD1. The germline gives CDR1 DFQATT, CDR2 SNEGSKA (reference sequence). The CDR3 covers 15 residues. J gave up 5 bases and V 6 bases, and 10 bases lay outside the gene matches. This CDR3 reads CSAYTTGGLENIQYF. CDR3 bases: TGCAGTGCATACACGACAGGGGGCTTGGAAAACATTCAGTACTTC.

CDR3 residues: CASSASGPMNTEAFF. The CDR3 DNA sequence: TGCGCCAGCAGCGCGTCAGGGCCCATGAACACTGAAGCTTTCTTT. The chain couples TRBV5-1 to TRBJ1-1; perhaps TRBD1 as D (5 bases). Looked up from germline, CDR1 is SGHRS and CDR2 is YFSETQ. The CDR3 has 15 residues. Trimming removed 4 bases from V and 0 bases from J, with 13 bases in between.

The chain is built from TRBV6-4 and TRBJ2-1; the D is unclear. The germline V gene has CDR1 MRHNA and CDR2 SNTAGT. V was pared by 7 bases and J by 12 bases, with 7 bases between. This CDR3 contains 9 residues. CDR3 DNA: TGTGCCAGCATTCCGTGGCAGTTCTTC. Its protein is CASIPWQFF.

The sample holds a few counts of this clonotype. The genes are TRBV3-1 and TRBJ1-1; TRBD1 might be the D (5 bases). The CDR3 contains 15 residues. Trimming removed 6 bases at V and 2 bases at J, with 16 bases between. Germline V gene sequence: CDR1 LGHDT, CDR2 YNNKEL (reference sequence). CDR3 DNA: TGTGCCAGCAGTCGAAGGACAACAGTTAACACTGAAGCTTTCTTT. This codes for CASSRRTTVNTEAFF.

This clonotype has more than one count but fewer than ten. The gene calls are TRBV24-1 and TRBJ2-7; maybe TRBD1 (5 bases). V shed 4 bases and J shed 1 base, with 10 bases lying between them. The CDR3 contains 14 residues. Looked up from germline, CDR1 is KGHDR and CDR2 is SFDVKD. Here the CDR3 reads CATSEPGNSYEQYF. DNA for the CDR3: TGTGCCACCAGTGAGCCAGGGAATTCCTACGAGCAGTACTTC.